Shown below are 24 T cell receptor beta chains from a single sample sequenced in a study of OX40 agonist ivuxolimab in advanced cancers. Repertoires were generated with immunoSEQ multiplex PCR, while TCRdb's copy carries only in-frame clones and drops some. This table holds under 30,000 clones, more than 75% found once. The input for sequencing was CD4+ or CD8+ T cells sorted from blood, taken in a trial of the OX40 agonist ivuxolimab. These receptors were taken from an adult with an advanced solid tumor such as melanoma, head and neck, liver or kidney cancer.

The chain is built from TRBV2 and TRBJ1-1; D is perhaps TRBD1 (5 bases). Trimming cost V 9 bases and J 3 bases, with 11 bases left between them. The CDR3 contains 12 residues. Germline V gene sequence: CDR1 SNHLY, CDR2 FYNNEI. For the CDR3, the DNA is TGTGCCAGTTTAGACAGATACACTGAAGCTTTCTTT. Amino acids: CASLDRYTEAFF.

Only one count was recorded for this clone. The chain recombines TRBV4-1 with TRBJ1-3; D unresolved. Looked up from germline, CDR1 is MGHRA and CDR2 is YSYEKL. Trimming removed 0 bases at V and 0 bases at J, with 6 bases between. This CDR3 region has 15 residues. The CDR3 DNA follows: TGCGCCAGCAGCCAAGACGGCAGCTCTGGAAACACCATATATTTT. Its protein product is CASSQDGSSGNTIYF.

The chain combines TRBV10-3 with TRBJ2-1; TRBD1 matches 7 bases. CDR1 is ENHRY and CDR2 is SYGVKD in the germline V gene. Trimming cost V 10 bases and J 10 bases; bases outside gene matches: 13. The CDR3 has 13 amino acids. The CDR3 loop reads CATRTGREVEQFF. CDR3 in DNA: TGTGCCACCCGGACAGGTAGGGAAGTCGAGCAGTTCTTC.

By sample fraction, this clone is medium-sized. The chain carries TRBV4-2 and TRBJ2-7, with 14 positions matching TRBD2. With 6 bases clipped from V and 0 bases from J, the junction kept 10 bases outside the gene matches. The germline CDR1 and CDR2 sequences are LGHNA and YNFKEQ. The CDR3 loop spans 18 amino acids. This CDR3 is CASRSGTSGGGSSYEQYF. The CDR3, as DNA: TGTGCCAGCAGATCCGGGACTAGCGGGGGAGGAAGCTCCTACGAGCAGTACTTC.

The chain uses TRBV11-2 and TRBJ1-1; no definite D call. Per germline, CDR1 SGHAT and CDR2 FQNNGV. The CDR3 is 13 residues long. The germline V and J ends were trimmed by 5 bases and 1 base, with 8 bases remaining between them. The DNA of the CDR3 is TGTGCCAGCAGCAAATTCAGGAACACTGAAGCTTTCTTT. It translates to CASSKFRNTEAFF.

This clone showed up just a few times. J is TRBJ2-1 and V is TRBV11-2, with 7 bases aligning to TRBD2. The CDR3 sequence is 14 residues long. Germline CDR1 SGHAT, CDR2 FQNNGV. Unmatched junction bases numbered 10, after V lost 5 bases and J lost 9 bases. The CDR3 sequence is CASSRDLGEGEQFF. The DNA of the CDR3 is TGTGCCAGCAGCCGGGACCTGGGGGAGGGTGAGCAGTTCTTC.

The gene calls are TRBV11-3 and TRBJ2-5; D gene uncertain. Matching the DNA end better, TRBJ2-7 makes the J call doubtful. Germline loops: CDR1 SGHNT, CDR2 YENEEA. The CDR3 has 13 amino acids. For the CDR3, the DNA is TGTGCCAGCAGCTTAGGCCTTACCTACGAGCAGTACTTC. Its translation: CASSLGLTYEQYF.

The chain links TRBV7-2 to TRBJ2-1, with TRBD1 identical over 9 bases. The CDR3 extends over 15 amino acids. Germline V CDR1 and CDR2: SGHTA, FQGNSA. V dropped 6 bases and J dropped 5; count of bases not matched to a gene: 8. The CDR3 region has the DNA TGTGCCAGCAGTCAAACCGGGACAGGGAACAATGAGCAGTTCTTC. This codes for CASSQTGTGNNEQFF.

This clone was observed a single time. The V and J genes are TRBV11-2 and TRBJ2-7, with D unclear. Trimming took 6 bases from V and 1 from J, leaving 13 bases between them. The germline V gene has CDR1 SGHAT and CDR2 FQNNGV. This CDR3 region has 14 residues. The CDR3 sequence: CASRGEWGSYEQYF. The CDR3 region has the DNA TGTGCCAGCAGGGGCGAGTGGGGTTCCTACGAGCAGTACTTC.

The chain uses TRBV28 and TRBJ2-7; D ambiguous. The germline V and J ends were trimmed by 6 bases and 0 bases, with 12 bases remaining between them. CDR3 length: 14 amino acids. The germline CDR1 and CDR2 sequences are MDHEN and SYDVKM. CDR3 sequence: CASSLDANSYEQYF. The CDR3 DNA reads as TGTGCCAGCAGCTTGGACGCGAACTCCTACGAGCAGTACTTC. The complete variable domain, with remaining parts taken from reference TRBV28 and TRBJ2-7, reads DVKVTQSSRYLVKRTGEKVFLECVQDMDHENMFWYRQDPGLGLRLIYFSYDVKMKEKGDIPEGYSVSREKKERFSLILESASTNQTSMYLCASSLDANSYEQYFGPGTRLTVT.

This clone has just one count. The chain is built from TRBV7-9 and TRBJ2-7; 12 bases map to TRBD2. The CDR3 has 12 amino acids. Germline values: CDR1 SEHNR, CDR2 FQNEAQ (reference sequence). Trimming at V came to 5 bases and at J to 13 bases, leaving 6 bases not matched to a gene. The CDR3 bases are TGTGCCAGCAGCCCCGGACTAGCGGGGTTTTACTTC. Its protein is CASSPGLAGFYF.

This clone was counted a few times. The J gene is TRBJ2-3, the V gene TRBV5-5, with D unclear. In germline, CDR1 is SGHKS, CDR2 YYEKEE (reference sequence). The V end lost 1 base, the J end lost 3 bases, and 12 bases lay between the germline ends. The CDR3 length is 15 residues. The DNA of the CDR3 is TGTGCCAGCAGCTTGCAAAGGGAAGTAACAGATACGCAGTATTTT. Translated, it gives CASSLQREVTDTQYF. The full variable domain, its missing parts supplied by reference TRBV5-5 and TRBJ2-3, is DAGVTQSPTHLIKTRGQQVTLRCSPISGHKSVSWYQQVLGQGPQFIFQYYEKEERGRGNFPDRFSARQFPNYSSELNVNALLLGDSALYLCASSLQREVTDTQYFGPGTRLTVL.

J is TRBJ1-1 and V is TRBV6-5; D call uncertain. The length of the CDR3 is 13 residues. CDR1 is MNHEY and CDR2 is SVGAGI in the germline V gene. Trimming cost V 5 bases and J 3 bases, with 10 bases left between them. The CDR3 sequence is CASSESWYTEAFF. The CDR3 DNA reads as TGTGCCAGCAGTGAAAGCTGGTACACTGAAGCTTTCTTT.

CDR3 sequence (DNA): TGCGCCAGCTGGGGGGACCCCACAGATACGCAGTATTTT. Its protein product is CASWGDPTDTQYF. The V and J genes are TRBV5-1 and TRBJ2-3, with D perhaps TRBD2 (6 bases). The V gene's germline CDR1 is SGHRS and CDR2 YFSETQ. V lost 7 bases to trimming and J lost 2 bases, with 11 bases between them. The CDR3 spans 13 residues.

The DNA for the CDR3 is TGCGCCAGCAGCTTGGCCCGGGGACAACGCAATGAGCAGTTCTTC. Translation: CASSLARGQRNEQFF. The V call is TRBV5-1, the J call TRBJ2-1, with a weak D call TRBD1 (6 bases). The CDR3 length is 15 residues. Germline CDR1 SGHRS, CDR2 YFSETQ. V lost 0 bases and J lost 6, with 13 bases in between.

This clone is a singleton in its sample. The chain couples TRBV9 to TRBJ2-7; no clear D. Germline CDR1 is SGDLS and CDR2 is YYNGEE. The CDR3 sequence is 9 residues long. V lost 4 bases and J 4 bases, leaving 0 bases between the germline ends. Here the CDR3 reads CASSYEQYF. The DNA for the CDR3 is TGTGCCAGCAGCTACGAGCAGTACTTC.

This clone was recorded a few times. V and J are TRBV27 and TRBJ1-1; D call uncertain. This CDR3 contains 15 residues. Trimming took off 1 base at V and 4 bases at J, with 13 bases between the two ends. Germline CDR1 and CDR2: MNHEY and SMNVEV (reference sequence). The CDR3 sequence is CASSLYLTAGTEAFF. The DNA for the CDR3 is TGTGCCAGCAGTTTATACCTTACAGCGGGCACTGAAGCTTTCTTT.

The V and J genes are TRBV5-1 and TRBJ2-5, with no clear D. This CDR3 has 14 amino acids. CDR1 is SGHRS, CDR2 YFSETQ, per germline. Trimming stripped 0 bases from V and 2 bases from J, with 8 bases between. CDR3 DNA: TGCGCCAGCAGCTTGGGAGCTGGGCAAGAGACCCAGTACTTC. It translates to CASSLGAGQETQYF.

There are a few counts of this clone. V is TRBV11-2 and J is TRBJ1-5, with D hard to call. Trimming stripped 0 bases from V and 7 bases from J, with 7 bases between. This CDR3 has 13 residues. The V gene's germline CDR1 is SGHAT and CDR2 FQNNGV. DNA for the CDR3: TGTGCCAGCAGCTTAGATCTTGGACAGCCCCAGCATTTT. It codes for CASSLDLGQPQHF.

The gene calls are TRBV5-4 and TRBJ1-2, with 7 bases matching TRBD1. Per the germline V gene, CDR1 is SGHNT and CDR2 is YYREEE (reference sequence). Trimming at V came to 1 base and at J to 4 bases, leaving 7 bases not matched to a gene. The length of the CDR3 is 15 residues. The CDR3 DNA follows: TGTGCCAGCAGCTTGTTCGGACAGGACCCCTATGGCTACACCTTC. It translates to CASSLFGQDPYGYTF.

The rearrangement joins TRBV18 to TRBJ2-2, with D perhaps matching TRBD1 (6 bases). The length of the CDR3 is 14 residues. V lost 2 bases to trimming and J lost 3 bases, with 7 bases between them. From germline, CDR1 is KGHSH and CDR2 LQKENI. CDR3 protein: CASSPYRDTGELFF. The CDR3 DNA reads as TGTGCCAGCTCACCATACAGGGACACCGGGGAGCTGTTTTTT.

The chain is built from TRBV27 and TRBJ2-6; D not certain. The length of the CDR3 is 15 residues. The germline V gene encodes CDR1 MNHEY and CDR2 SMNVEV (reference sequence). Deletions cut 1 base from V and 0 bases from J, with 4 bases between. The CDR3 bases are TGTGCCAGCAGTTTATATACCTCTGGGGCCAACGTCCTGACTTTC. Translated: CASSLYTSGANVLTF.

This clone appeared many times. The CDR3 is CASSQDESSAYEQYF. CDR3 sequence (DNA): TGTGCCAGCAGCCAGGACGAATCATCGGCCTACGAGCAGTACTTC. J is TRBJ2-7 and V is TRBV6-5; D is undetermined. Trimming took off 6 bases at V and 2 bases at J, with 17 bases between the two ends. The CDR3 is 15 residues long. Germline values: CDR1 MNHEY, CDR2 SVGAGI.

The J gene is TRBJ1-2, the V gene TRBV15; D gene uncertain. The V end lost 0 bases, the J end lost 6 bases, and 11 bases lay between the germline ends. The CDR3 is made up of 14 amino acids. CDR1 is LNHNV and CDR2 is YYDKDF in the germline V gene (reference sequence). This CDR3 reads CATSRDIGWDGYTF. In DNA, the CDR3 is TGTGCCACCAGCAGAGATATTGGGTGGGATGGCTACACCTTC. Together with reference TRBV15 and TRBJ1-2, the CDR3 gives the full variable domain: DAMVIQNPRYQVTQFGKPVTLSCSQTLNHNVMYWYQQKSSQAPKLLFHYYDKDFNNEADTPDNFQSRRPNTSFCFLDIRSPGLGDTAMYLCATSRDIGWDGYTFGSGTRLTVV.